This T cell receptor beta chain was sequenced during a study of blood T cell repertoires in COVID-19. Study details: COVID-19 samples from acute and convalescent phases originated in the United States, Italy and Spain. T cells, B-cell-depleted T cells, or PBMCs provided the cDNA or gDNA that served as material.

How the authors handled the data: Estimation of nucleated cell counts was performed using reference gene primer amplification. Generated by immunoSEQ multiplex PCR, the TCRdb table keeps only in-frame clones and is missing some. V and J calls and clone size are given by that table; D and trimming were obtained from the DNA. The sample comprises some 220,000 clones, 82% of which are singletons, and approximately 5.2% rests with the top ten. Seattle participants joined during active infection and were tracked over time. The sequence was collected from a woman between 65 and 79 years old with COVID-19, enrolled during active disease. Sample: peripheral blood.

This CDR3 is CASSLVQGRDNEQFF. CDR3 coding DNA: TGCGCCAGCAGCTTGGTGCAGGGCCGGGACAATGAGCAGTTCTTC. The rearrangement links TRBV5-1 to TRBJ2-1; D may be TRBD1 (5 bases). CDR1 is SGHRS, CDR2 YFSETQ, per germline. CDR3 length: 15 amino acids. Trimming cost V 0 bases and J 5 bases, with 12 bases left between them.